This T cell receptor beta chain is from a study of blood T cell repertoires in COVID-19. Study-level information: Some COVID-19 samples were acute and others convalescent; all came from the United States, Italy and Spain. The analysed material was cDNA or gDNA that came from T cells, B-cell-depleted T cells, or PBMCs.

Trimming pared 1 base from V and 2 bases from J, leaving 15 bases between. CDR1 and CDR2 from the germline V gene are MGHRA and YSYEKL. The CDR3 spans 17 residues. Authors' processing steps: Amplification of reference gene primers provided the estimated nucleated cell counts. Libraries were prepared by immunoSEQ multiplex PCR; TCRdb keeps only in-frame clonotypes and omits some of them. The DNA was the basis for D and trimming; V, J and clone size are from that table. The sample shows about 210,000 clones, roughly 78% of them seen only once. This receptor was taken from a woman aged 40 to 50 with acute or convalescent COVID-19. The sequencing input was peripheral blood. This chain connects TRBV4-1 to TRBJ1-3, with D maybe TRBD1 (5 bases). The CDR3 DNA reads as TGCGCCAGCAGCCAAGTGGGCACCAGGGTAGCTGGAAACACCATATATTTT. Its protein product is CASSQVGTRVAGNTIYF.